These T cell receptor beta chains were read from a single sample in a study of regulatory T cells in long-lasting Graves disease. One entry per CDR3 protein, called by TCRdb with MiXCR from the multiplex PCR reads. The profile shows over 650,000 distinct CDR3 sequences, about 32% of them singletons. The sample consisted of peripheral blood mononuclear cells (PBMCs), taken when the disease was refractory, from a patient treated with antithyroid drugs. Receptor source: a female donor with Graves disease. CDR3s include the opening cysteine and the closing phenylalanine or tryptophan.

cdr3_aa j_call v_call
CASDDPRGGTEAFF TRBJ1-1 TRBV5-1
CASSHRFGKASGSAGELFF TRBJ2-2 TRBV19
CASSFLLPPNTEAFF TRBJ1-1 TRBV28
CASSSGGGPQHF TRBJ1-5 TRBV6-5
CSASPGQAMDNQPQHF TRBJ1-5 TRBV20-1
CASSEVRANTGELFF TRBJ2-2 TRBV2
CAIIGAGGPGEQYF TRBJ2-7 TRBV10-3
CASSYSGETEAFF TRBJ1-1 TRBV6-2/TRBV6-3
CASSQESDQNTGELFF TRBJ2-2 TRBV18
CASSIPKAGTSGREETQYF TRBJ2-5 TRBV19
CASSISDSLNEKLFF TRBJ1-4 TRBV19
CASSIGQGGYSYTF TRBJ1-2 TRBV19
CASSFSGTGGPLSYEQYF TRBJ2-7 TRBV13
CASSSLHGGDEQFF TRBJ2-1 TRBV12-3/TRBV12-4
CASHGGSNQPQHF TRBJ1-5 TRBV2